Sequencing of this T cell receptor (beta chain) was carried out in a study of human T cells and chemical hapten exposure. TCRdb used MiXCR to reprocess the RACE reads, holding one entry per CDR3 protein. The table includes about 380,000 distinct CDR3 sequences, approximately 5.1% detected once. Per germline, CDR1 SGHRS and CDR2 YFSETQ. The CDR3 has 17 residues. V trimming: 2 bases; J trimming: 5 bases; junction bases outside the gene matches: 15. This clonotype turned up a few times. The time point: pre-sensitization, week 0. Described treatment: therapeutic diphenylcyclopropenone sensitization with weekly scalp DPC.

This specimen was whole blood, taken in connection with sensitization to the hapten diphenylcyclopropenone (DPC). The chain couples TRBV5-1 to TRBJ2-5, with TRBD1 identical over 7 bases. The source is a woman aged 50 to 65 with alopecia areata. Some clones in this sample may be carry-over from other donors' samples. This CDR3 reads CASSLHPWTTGDETQYF. Here the CDR3 DNA reads TGCGCCAGCAGCTTACACCCCTGGACCACAGGGGACGAGACCCAGTACTTC.